This T cell receptor (beta chain) was sequenced during a study of cytomegalovirus exposure and HLA in healthy donors (dated by TCRdb to about 2017). Regarding the research as a whole: According to an earlier analysis of 550 to 700 of the donors, some 180 million T cells yielded over 90 million unique TCR beta sequences and about 300 Gb of sequence data. Around 320 gigabases of sequencing data and roughly 90 million unique TCR sequences were included in an early release covering about 620 HLA-typed donors. Of the roughly 430 genotyped donors, 81% fell in the genetic ancestry cluster associated with self-reported Caucasian donors. The aim of the study was to test whether cataloging public T cell receptors could identify signatures of past pathogen exposure. The study profiled the T cell repertoires of about 640 subjects by immunosequencing and related them to cytomegalovirus serostatus. A separate validation cohort of 90 to 150 different subjects was used in addition to the approximately 700-subject first cohort. To predict cytomegalovirus infection status, the study brought together high-throughput TCR immunosequencing, statistical association of individual TCRs with disease status, and machine learning. A later analysis re-examined previously published TCR beta repertoires from roughly 650 donors and added high-resolution HLA genotyping to investigate patterns of TCR occurrence. Rather than using new phenotypic data, the later analysis identified candidate immune exposures from TCR beta sequences and from how often those sequences occurred across donors. An earlier analysis of 587 of the donors used high-throughput TCR beta sequencing to judge whether each TCR beta V gene segment behaved as functional or pseudogenic. Alongside the repertoire data, information on donor age, sex, ethnicity and CMV serostatus was compiled. A later genetic analysis took genome-wide SNP genotypes for about 55% of the roughly 700 donors and used that subset as a discovery cohort. Every discovery cohort repertoire had been produced on one sequencing platform. HLA typing covered class I and class II loci at four-digit resolution. Typing coverage differed by locus: A, B, C, DRB1 and DQB1 were typed in about 629-640 donors, DQA1 in about 500, DPA1 in some 610, and DPB1 in about 450. Roughly five DR-DQ haplotypes were handled as single units for association and clustering, since linkage in the cohort was strong. Among some 400 genotyped donors of the cohort, an average of roughly 230,000 unique TCR beta nucleotide sequences was sequenced per donor, of which about 19% were non-productive. Overall study outcomes, separate from this receptor: Most TCR sequences were observed very rarely across donors, whereas some public TCRs were present in many individuals. Because the 87-base-pair reads could not distinguish some IMGT-functional V segments, including TRBV6-2 and TRBV6-3, those segments were excluded. In a later analysis, 16,951 TCR beta sequences were associated with specific HLA alleles at a false discovery rate of 0.05. The authors suggested that the approach could potentially be extended to other disease states and immunological phenotypes. In vitro tests confirmed that three of the cytomegalovirus-associated TCR beta chains recognize cytomegalovirus antigens. Strong co-occurrence of HLA alleles, especially DR and DQ, made assigning TCR associations to individual alleles difficult. In a later genetic analysis, fewer N-insertions in productive TCRs were reported among donors in an Asian-associated ancestry cluster than the roughly 670-donor mean. A cluster of highly shared sequence variants was judged likely to be a technical artifact of the sequencing pipeline. A further reported finding was that TCR beta sequences accurately predicted the HLA-A and HLA-B alleles for most subjects in the first cohort. Immune exposure information for the cohort was limited to CMV serostatus. Because some donors lacked HLA typing at each locus, the association tests relied only on the typed subset. The classifier was reported to diagnose cytomegalovirus status with high specificity and sensitivity in both the original cohort and the validation cohort. In a later analysis, TCR association rates were found to vary across HLA loci, with the most associated TCRs seen for DRB1 alleles and the fewest for HLA-C alleles. Most CMV-associated TCR beta chains appeared to be HLA-restricted in a later analysis, and the HLA associations seemed to be driven largely by CMV exposure. In a later analysis, several top co-occurrence clusters were reported to appear linked to parvovirus B19, influenza, CMV and Epstein-Barr virus. An earlier analysis of 587 of the donors showed that most TCR beta V segments appeared in productive rearrangements either about 90% or about 30% of the time, which broadly matched IMGT annotations. In a later genetic analysis, a missense DCLRE1C variant was associated with V-gene and J-gene trimming of TCR beta chains, and the association was replicated in an independent cohort. In this cohort, only TCR beta chains were sequenced, and detectable features were limited by the absence of alpha or paired-chain data. Compared with equally common non-associated chains, HLA-associated TCR beta chains in a later analysis were more clonally expanded and had lower generation probabilities. Linkage disequilibrium might explain the correlated functional status among segregating V segments, but an unknown experimental factor could not be excluded. Because counts were too low, roughly 18 rarely observed V segments, including chromosome 9 orphons, were left out of the earlier analysis of about 500 of the donors. The study listed 170 or so TCR beta chains as associated with cytomegalovirus. Sequencing depth was assumed to be roughly uniform across donors in the presence/absence analyses, though that assumption may not hold.

Library creation used the immunoSEQ multiplex PCR assay. For the multiplex PCR, a mixture combining 60 forward primers for TCR Vbeta segments and 13 reverse primers for TCR Jbeta segments was used. The CDR3 region of rearranged TCR beta genes was amplified from genomic DNA by a multiplex PCR assay. The Illumina HiSeq System was used to sequence the amplified TCR beta libraries as 87-base-pair reads. The authors' pipeline ran thus. Across the roughly 670 repertoires, a later analysis counted roughly 77 million unique TCR beta chains, about 10 million of which were shared by at least two donors. Raw reads were error-corrected and collapsed into unique sequences by a nearest-neighbor algorithm in which closely related sequences were merged to remove PCR and sequencing errors. To assign V, D and J gene segments, CDR3 sequences were aligned to IMGT reference sequences. For a sequence to be retained, a match of at least six nucleotides to both a V gene segment and a J gene segment was required. Rearrangements were classified as productive when the CDR3 lacked stop codons and remained in frame with V and J, and all other rearrangements were classified as non-productive. CDR3 was defined by IMGT convention, running from the second conserved V-encoded cysteine to the conserved J-encoded phenylalanine. Sequences without an unambiguous match to a single V gene segment were excluded from the earlier analysis of about 630 of the donors. In an earlier analysis of several hundred of the donors, V segments were called functional above 56.7% productive rearrangements and were called segregating when the between-donor standard deviation exceeded 5%. To diagnose cytomegalovirus status from the catalog of TCR beta chain sequences, a statistical classification framework was built. A later analysis assigned V and J genes by comparing TCR nucleotide sequences with IMGT/GENE-DB human TR gene sequences. Using the TCRdist pipeline, a later analysis assigned CDR3 sequences along with most-parsimonious VDJ recombination scenarios. In a later analysis, each TCR beta chain was defined by its CDR3 amino acid sequence together with its V-gene family, and reads lacking a unique V-gene family were excluded. A later analysis removed roughly 590 highly shared, low-generation-probability nucleotide sequences to deal with suspected cross-contamination and a sequencing artifact. In a later analysis, a clonal expansion index for each public chain was calculated from normalized within-repertoire ranks of inferred template counts. In a later analysis, generation probabilities were computed using a VDJ recombination model fitted to out-of-frame rearrangements, and the results were checked against IGoR. A later analysis scored TCR-TCR, TCR-HLA and TCR-CMV co-occurrence with hypergeometric tests, applying a repertoire-size bias correction to TCR pairs. In a later analysis, false discovery rates were estimated by permuting HLA or CMV assignments 20 times. A later analysis grouped co-occurring TCRs with DBSCAN, adding TCRdist sequence similarity when clustering within HLA-allele-positive subsets. For co-occurrence clustering, repertoires with fewer than 30,000 or more than 120,000 public chains were excluded, along with about five repertoires with anomalous nucleotide sharing. In TCRdb, the immuneACCESS table is reduced to in-frame sequences with V and J assigned. These tables do not hold every clone; where another copy was compared, an unresolved V gene accounts for under half, and the others remain unexplained. V and J calls and clone size are given by that table; D and trimming were obtained from the DNA. This sample gives around 170,000 clones in total; 70% to 80% of them show up just once. The ten largest clones add up to approximately 0.69% of the sample.

In total, 666 healthy bone marrow donors made up the cohort. All cohort members were sampled while nominally healthy, although unrecorded immune exposures were likely present. The donor tested CMV seronegative and was one of the 352 seronegative cohort members. A peripheral blood sample was provided by each donor, and peripheral blood mononuclear cells were used for TCR beta sequencing. The Qiagen DNeasy Blood Extraction Kit was used to extract genomic DNA from the blood cell samples. V sheds 2 bases and J sheds 3 bases, leaving 12 bases between their ends. The CDR3 has 15 amino acids, counting the end cysteine and phenylalanine. The CDR3 DNA has 45 bases and is translated from base 1. CDR1 is given as SGHRS and CDR2 as YFSETQ, both from the germline V gene. Regarding this clone: What this receptor recognizes is not known. No base quality information exists; no much larger clone differs at one position.

Input material: PBMCs. The clonotype was recovered from a woman aged 40 to 49 in good health and CMV-seronegative. The chain joins TRBV5-1 to TRBJ2-1; the D region possibly corresponds to TRBD2 (5 bases align). The sequenced DNA is TGCGCCAGCAGCTTCGGACTGGAAAGCTACAATGAGCAGTTCTTC. The resulting protein is CASSFGLESYNEQFF. Here the CDR3 is joined to the reference TRBV5-1 and TRBJ2-1 genes, and the full variable domain is: KAGVTQTPRYLIKTRGQQVTLSCSPISGHRSVSWYQQTPGQGLQFLFEYFSETQRNKGNFPGRFSGRQFSNSRSEMNVSTLELGDSALYLCASSFGLESYNEQFFGPGTRLTVL.